This TCR beta chain was sequenced in a study of T-cell memory formation after mild COVID-19. Whole-study context: TCR clusters showed largely donor specificity.

Regarding the study as a whole: The finding that pre-infection memory included some responding clones suggested that cross-reactive memory joined. Clones that contracted from day 15 to 85 had balanced CD4/CD8; later expanders were CD4+ biased.

For this clonotype: Antigen: not known.

This CDR3 has 15 residues. Germline CDR1 reads MNHEY; CDR2 reads SVGEGT. V was trimmed by 2 bases and J by 8 bases, leaving 17 bases between them. TCRdb re-called the 5' RACE reads through MiXCR, storing one row per CDR3 protein. The sample comprises some 120,000 distinct CDR3 sequences, less than 6.5% of which are singletons, and approximately 2% rests with the top ten. The chain joins TRBV6-2 or TRBV6-3 to TRBJ2-3; D gene uncertain. Source material: PBMCs or a T cell subset sorted from them (not recorded which). This clonotype was sampled from an adult woman who had mild COVID-19 (a few samples of this study predate the infection). Cell type and time point are not known. As DNA, the CDR3 is TGTGCCAGCAGTTACCAGAGGACGGCGACCGGTACGCAGTATTTT. This codes for CASSYQRTATGTQYF.